The 9 T cell receptor beta chains in this list originate from one sample, sequenced in a study of cytomegalovirus exposure and HLA in healthy donors. The PCR had 60 Vbeta and 13 Jbeta primers. Some clones are missing from TCRdb's copy, which holds only in-frame ones; the method was immunoSEQ multiplex PCR. The table shows 150,000 to 200,000 clones, with 78% occurring only once. Sequencing input: PBMCs. All receptors come from a female donor in good health and CMV-seronegative.

The V and J genes are TRBV4-1 and TRBJ1-5; D not certain. The V gene's germline CDR1 is MGHRA and CDR2 YSYEKL. This CDR3 is built from 13 residues. With 1 base removed from V and 6 bases from J, the gap between germline ends came to 7 bases. The CDR3 here is CASSQATLQPQHF. CDR3 in DNA: TGCGCCAGCAGCCAAGCGACACTTCAGCCCCAGCATTTT.

This chain joins TRBV2 and TRBJ2-7; a weak D match, TRBD2 (6 bases). V lost 4 bases, J lost 7 bases, and 17 bases lay in between. The CDR3 contains 14 residues. Germline V gene lookup returns CDR1 SNHLY and CDR2 FYNNEI. The CDR3 here is CASSVWGDSGEQYF. For the CDR3, the DNA is TGTGCCAGCAGTGTATGGGGGGACTCGGGGGAGCAGTACTTC.

This chain joins TRBV2 and TRBJ2-7; 13 bases are shared with TRBD2. This CDR3 has 16 residues. J lost 7 bases, V lost 6 bases, and 12 bases had no gene match. Germline CDR1 reads SNHLY; CDR2 reads FYNNEI. The CDR3 reads CASRGLAGALGWEQYF. In nucleotides, the CDR3 is TGTGCCAGCAGAGGACTAGCGGGGGCCCTCGGGTGGGAGCAGTACTTC.

This rearrangement joins TRBV7-2 to TRBJ1-4, with D hard to call. The germline gives CDR1 SGHTA, CDR2 FQGNSA. This CDR3 contains 11 residues. Between the trimmed V and J ends, which lost 6 bases and 7 bases, there was a span of 6 bases. The CDR3: CASSNSEKLFF. In DNA, the CDR3 is TGTGCCAGCAGTAACAGTGAAAAACTGTTTTTT.

The chain carries TRBV6-6 and TRBJ2-2, with 8 bases that match TRBD2. The V gene's germline CDR1 is MNHNY and CDR2 SVGAGI (reference sequence). This CDR3 region has 16 residues. V lost 0 bases to trimming and J lost 4 bases; unmatched junction nucleotides: 4. DNA for the CDR3: TGTGCCAGCAGTTACTCGCGGGGGGCGGGCACCGGGGAGCTGTTTTTT. This sequence encodes CASSYSRGAGTGELFF.

This clone showed up just once. V usage is TRBV5-1 and J usage is TRBJ1-2; D not certain. CDR3 size: 14 residues. Per the germline V gene, CDR1 is SGHRS and CDR2 is YFSETQ. The ends were cut back, 1 base at V and 2 bases at J, with 9 bases in the middle. CDR3 region: CASSLSVQNYGYTF. The CDR3 nucleotides are TGCGCCAGCAGCTTGTCAGTTCAAAACTATGGCTACACCTTC.

The chain recombines TRBV27 with TRBJ1-3; unclear D gene. V lost 5 bases, J lost 0 bases, and 5 bases lay in between. Per germline, CDR1 MNHEY and CDR2 SMNVEV (reference sequence). This CDR3 is 13 amino acids long. The CDR3 is CASSELSGNTIYF. The CDR3 DNA follows: TGTGCCAGCAGTGAACTCTCTGGAAACACCATATATTTT.

This clone appeared a few times. The chain links TRBV7-6 to TRBJ2-1, with D perhaps TRBD1 (6 bases). CDR1 and CDR2 from the germline V gene are SGHVS and FNYEAQ. The CDR3 spans 14 residues. V lost 6 bases, J lost 4 bases, and 13 bases lay in between. The CDR3 region is CASSRQDSYNEQFF. CDR3 nucleotide sequence: TGTGCCAGCAGTCGCCAGGACAGTTACAATGAGCAGTTCTTC.

A word on this clone: One end of the junction does not line up with germline, which may come from a read error. This rearrangement joins TRBV7-9 to TRBJ2-2, with 7 nucleotides matching TRBD1. Germline V gene lookup returns CDR1 SEHNR and CDR2 FQNEAQ (reference sequence). The CDR3 spans 16 residues. This CDR3 reads CSSSLGGPPGTGELFF. The CDR3 DNA reads TGTTCCAGCAGCTTAGGGGGCCCTCCAGGGACCGGGGAGCTGTTTTTT.